Below, one TCR beta chain is given with its context. Antigen: not known. Trimming took 5 bases from V and 0 from J, leaving 8 bases between them. The germline CDR1 and CDR2 sequences are MNHNS and SASEGT. This CDR3 spans 14 amino acids. This sample was included in a study of shared clonotypes between healthy human individuals. Study-wide results and limits: Clonotypes shared by all four sorted-subset donors had higher generation probabilities than non-shared clonotypes. At large depth, rarefaction still showed sorted-subset sequencing to be incomplete.

Some clones are missing from TCRdb's copy, which holds only in-frame ones; the method was immunoSEQ multiplex PCR. The repertoire consists of millions of clones, with roughly 92% occurring once and the leading ten covering 0.11% to 0.15%. This receptor was taken from a man aged 18 to 35 in good health. Sequenced material: naive CD4+ T cells sorted from blood. The sample's subset: CD45RA+ positively selected. The V call is TRBV6-1, the J call TRBJ1-3; D gene ambiguous. The CDR3 protein is CASSPGYSGNTIYF. The CDR3 bases are TGTGCCAGCAGTCCCGGGTACTCTGGAAACACCATATATTTT.